The 10 T cell receptor beta chains below were found in one sample sequenced in a study of blood T cell repertoires in COVID-19 (dated by TCRdb to the early 2020s). Libraries were made using the immunoSEQ multiplex PCR assay. What TCRdb holds here is the immuneACCESS table cut down to in-frame rearrangements. Part of the clones is not present; checked against another copy, under half of the missing clones reflect an unresolved V gene, and the others are unexplained. A total of about 360,000 clones appear in this sample, around nine tenths of them only once. About 3% of the sample is held by the ten biggest clonotypes. Sequencing input: peripheral blood. All receptors come from a human donor in a cohort sampled during active COVID-19.

The genes are TRBV5-1 and TRBJ2-1, with 10 bases aligning to TRBD2. The CDR3 runs 19 residues. Losses at the gene ends were 7 bases for V and 2 bases for J; bases not matched to a gene: 18. In germline, CDR1 is SGHRS, CDR2 YFSETQ. CDR3 residues: CASYPGLAGVRGPYNEQFF. The CDR3 DNA reads as TGCGCCAGCTATCCAGGGCTAGCGGGAGTGAGGGGTCCCTACAATGAGCAGTTCTTC.

The V and J genes are TRBV5-1 and TRBJ2-1; 7 positions agree with TRBD1. Germline lookup yields CDR1 SGHRS and CDR2 YFSETQ. This CDR3 is built from 15 residues. V lost 4 bases and J lost 5; bases outside the gene matches: 9. The CDR3 loop is CASSVTGPENNEQFF. CDR3 coding DNA: TGCGCCAGCAGCGTGACAGGGCCGGAAAACAATGAGCAGTTCTTC.

J is TRBJ2-5 and V is TRBV7-2; maybe TRBD1 (6 bases). Germline V gives CDR1 SGHTA, CDR2 FQGNSA. CDR3 length: 16 residues. Deletions cut 3 bases from V and 5 bases from J, with 19 bases between. CDR3 coding DNA: TGTGCCAGCAGCTTCGGGGCAGGGAAGAGGGGGGAGACCCAGTACTTC. Protein product: CASSFGAGKRGETQYF.

V usage is TRBV30 and J usage is TRBJ2-1; a possible D gene is TRBD1 (5 bases). The germline CDR1 and CDR2 sequences are GTSNPN and SVGIG (reference sequence). This CDR3 is 13 amino acids long. With 0 bases removed from V and 8 bases from J, the gap between germline ends came to 11 bases. Here the CDR3 DNA reads TGTGCCTGGAGTGTAAAAGGGGTCTATGAGCAGTTCTTC. Its translation is CAWSVKGVYEQFF.

This chain uses TRBV29-1 with TRBJ1-1, with TRBD1 identical over 8 bases. With 4 bases clipped from V and 2 bases from J, the junction kept 3 bases outside the gene matches. CDR3 length: 13 residues. The germline CDR1 and CDR2 sequences are SQVTM and ANQGSEA. The CDR3 reads CSVASGGNTEAFF. For the CDR3, the DNA is TGCAGCGTTGCTTCAGGGGGCAACACTGAAGCTTTCTTT. The whole variable domain, remainder taken from reference TRBV29-1 and TRBJ1-1, is SAVISQKPSRDICQRGTSLTIQCQVDSQVTMMFWYRQQPGQSLTLIATANQGSEATYESGFVIDKFPISRPNLTFSTLTVSNMSPEDSSIYLCSVASGGNTEAFFGQGTRLTVV.

The chain links TRBV6-5 to TRBJ1-1; TRBD1 aligns across 7 bases. Germline lookup yields CDR1 MNHEY and CDR2 SVGAGI. CDR3 length: 14 amino acids. V shed 6 bases, J shed 7 bases, and the junction held 11 bases outside the gene matches. In nucleotides, the CDR3 is TGTGCCAGCAGGGAGACAGGGAATGGACGTGAAGCTTTCTTT. The encoded protein is CASRETGNGREAFF.

The chain recombines TRBV28 with TRBJ2-2; D may be TRBD1 (6 bases). Per germline, CDR1 MDHEN and CDR2 SYDVKM. The V end lost 6 bases, the J end lost 5 bases, and 10 bases lay between the germline ends. The CDR3 has 13 amino acids. The CDR3 DNA follows: TGTGCCAGCAGAATACAGGGAACCGGGGAGCTGTTTTTT. It is translated as CASRIQGTGELFF.

The chain couples TRBV5-1 to TRBJ2-6; D might be TRBD1 (6 bases). V lost 3 bases and J lost 3, with 13 bases in between. The CDR3 spans 16 residues. Per germline, CDR1 SGHRS and CDR2 YFSETQ. The CDR3 DNA follows: TGCGCCAGCAGCTCCACCGGGACAAGTGGGGCCAACGTCCTGACTTTC. It specifies CASSSTGTSGANVLTF. Supplemented by reference TRBV5-1 and TRBJ2-6, the full variable domain reads KAGVTQTPRYLIKTRGQQVTLSCSPISGHRSVSWYQQTPGQGLQFLFEYFSETQRNKGNFPGRFSGRQFSNSRSEMNVSTLELGDSALYLCASSSTGTSGANVLTFGAGSRLTVL.

The chain recombines TRBV3-1 (or the pseudogene TRBV3-2) with TRBJ2-3; 8 positions agree with TRBD1. The CDR3 has 14 amino acids. Losses at the gene ends were 1 base for V and 3 bases for J; bases not matched to a gene: 0. Germline values: CDR1 LGHDT, CDR2 YNNKEL (reference sequence). The CDR3 DNA reads as TGTGCCAGCAGCCAAGGACAGGGGACAGATACGCAGTATTTT. This gives the protein CASSQGQGTDTQYF.

On this clone itself: At one end the junction does not follow the germline gene, possibly because of a read error. The chain has TRBV4-2 and TRBJ2-3, with 9 bases aligning to TRBD2. The CDR3 loop spans 17 amino acids. The germline V gene has CDR1 LGHNA and CDR2 YNFKEQ. The CDR3 sequence: CASSQTGGSGSRDTQYF. The CDR3, as DNA: TGTGCCAGCAGCCAAACCGGAGGTAGCGGGAGCAGAGATACGCAGTATTTT.